A single T cell receptor beta chain is shown here with its context. Sequenced by immunoSEQ multiplex PCR; TCRdb stores in-frame clones only, minus some. Of tens of thousands of clones listed, approximately 90% are singletons. The sample belongs to a study of T cells in localized non-small cell lung cancer. There are 17 residues in the CDR3. The V gene is TRBV21-1, the J gene TRBJ2-4; the listed D gene, TRBD2, was not tested against the DNA. TRBV21-1 has pseudogene status. The source material was peripheral blood, sampled before any cancer treatment. This sequence originates from a man aged 40-75 years with stage I squamous cell lung carcinoma. In DNA form, the CDR3 reads TGTGCCAGCTATAGCGGGAGCCTCTGGGTGGCCAAAAACATTCAGTACTTC. It codes for CASYSGSLWVAKNIQYF.